This TCR beta chain appears in the sequencing data of a study of blood T cell repertoires in COVID-19. Study context: The analysed material was cDNA or gDNA that came from T cells, B-cell-depleted T cells, or PBMCs.

Clones were read by immunoSEQ multiplex PCR, and TCRdb kept only the in-frame ones, dropping some. The sample consists of about 150,000 clones, around 83% of them appearing once. This CDR3 spans 15 amino acids. Losses at the gene ends were 5 bases for V and 1 base for J; bases not matched to a gene: 4. The germline V gene encodes CDR1 SGHAT and CDR2 FQNNGV. The sequence was collected from an elderly woman with acute or convalescent COVID-19. V and J are TRBV11-2 and TRBJ1-1; TRBD1 matches at 10 bases. The sequenced material came from peripheral blood. The CDR3 DNA sequence: TGTGCCAGCAGCAGACAGGGGGCAGGGAACACTGAAGCTTTCTTT. It codes for CASSRQGAGNTEAFF.